The present T cell receptor beta chain was sequenced within a study of T cells in Graves' hyperthyroidism and ophthalmopathy. The CDR3 totals 13 residues. V dropped 3 bases and J dropped 3 bases, with 8 bases sitting between them. Germline CDR1 and CDR2: SEHNR and FQNEAQ (reference sequence). Amplified TCR beta CDR3 regions came from RNA transcripts. A set of HTBI primers served as the primers for a first-round RT-PCR of the TCR CDR3. TCRdb redid the calling of the multiplex PCR reads with MiXCR, one entry per CDR3 protein. The repertoire includes about half a million distinct CDR3 sequences, around 22% of them detected once, and about 11% sits in the top ten.

This TCR derives from a woman aged 30 to 39 with Graves' ophthalmopathy. What was sequenced was blood. The chain is built from TRBV7-9 and TRBJ1-1; D remains ambiguous. The CDR3 loop reads CASSFRTDTEAFF. The CDR3 DNA follows: TGTGCCAGCAGCTTCAGAACGGACACTGAAGCTTTCTTT.